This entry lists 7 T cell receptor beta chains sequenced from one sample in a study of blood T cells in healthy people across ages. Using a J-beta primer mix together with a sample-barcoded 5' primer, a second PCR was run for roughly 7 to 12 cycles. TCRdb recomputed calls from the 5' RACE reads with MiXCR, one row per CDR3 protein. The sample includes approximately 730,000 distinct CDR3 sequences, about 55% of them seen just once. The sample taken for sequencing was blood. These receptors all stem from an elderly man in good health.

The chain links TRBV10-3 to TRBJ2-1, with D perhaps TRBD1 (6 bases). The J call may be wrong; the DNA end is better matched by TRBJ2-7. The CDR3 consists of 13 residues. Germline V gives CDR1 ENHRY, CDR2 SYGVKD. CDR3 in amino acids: CAITAGQHNEQYF. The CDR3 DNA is TGTGCCATCACCGCAGGACAGCACAATGAGCAGTACTTC.

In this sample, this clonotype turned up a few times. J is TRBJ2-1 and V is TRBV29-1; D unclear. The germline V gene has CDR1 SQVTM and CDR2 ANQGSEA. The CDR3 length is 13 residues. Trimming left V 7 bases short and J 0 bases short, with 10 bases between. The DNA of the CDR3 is TGCAGCGGGACGGAAAGCTCCTACAATGAGCAGTTCTTC. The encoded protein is CSGTESSYNEQFF.

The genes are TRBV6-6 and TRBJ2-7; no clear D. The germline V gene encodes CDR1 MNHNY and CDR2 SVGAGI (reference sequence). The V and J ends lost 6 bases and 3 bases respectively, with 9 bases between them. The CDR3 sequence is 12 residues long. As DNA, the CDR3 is TGTGCCAGCAGCGCCAGCTTCTACGAGCAGTACTTC. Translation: CASSASFYEQYF.

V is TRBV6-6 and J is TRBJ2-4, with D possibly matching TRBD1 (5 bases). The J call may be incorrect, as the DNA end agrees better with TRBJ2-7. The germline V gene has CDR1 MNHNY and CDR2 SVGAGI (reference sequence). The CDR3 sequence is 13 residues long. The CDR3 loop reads CASRAGRSYEQYF. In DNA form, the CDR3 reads TGTGCCAGCAGAGCAGGGCGCTCCTACGAGCAGTACTTC.

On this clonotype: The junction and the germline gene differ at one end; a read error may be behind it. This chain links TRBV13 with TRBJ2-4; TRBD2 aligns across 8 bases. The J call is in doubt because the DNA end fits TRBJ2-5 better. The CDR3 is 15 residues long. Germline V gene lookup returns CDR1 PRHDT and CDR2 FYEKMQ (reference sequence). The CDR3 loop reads CACSLVVGRAETQYF. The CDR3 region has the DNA TGTGCCTGCAGCTTAGTGGTCGGGAGGGCTGAGACCCAGTACTTC.

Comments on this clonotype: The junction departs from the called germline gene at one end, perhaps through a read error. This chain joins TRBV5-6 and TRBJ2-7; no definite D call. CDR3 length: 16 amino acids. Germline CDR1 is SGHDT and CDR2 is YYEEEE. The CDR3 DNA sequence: TGTGCCTGCAGTCGTATCAGACGGGTGGTTGGAAACGAGCAGTACTTC. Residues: CACSRIRRVVGNEQYF.

The CDR3 here is CASRPGIQETQYF. The CDR3 coding sequence is TGTGCCAGCCGACCTGGGATCCAAGAGACCCAGTACTTC. V usage is TRBV5-5 and J usage is TRBJ2-5; no clear D gene. The CDR3 length is 13 residues. V lost 7 bases and J lost 1, with 11 bases in between. Germline V gene lookup returns CDR1 SGHKS and CDR2 YYEKEE (reference sequence).